The sequence of this T cell receptor beta chain was determined in a study of T cell responses to AZD1222 COVID-19 vaccine. Study-wide findings and caveats: Dominant at 160-218 and 743-854, vaccine-associated CD4 TCRs also spanned spike. The donor cohort was predominantly white British with a female majority, and clonal diversity may have been underestimated. Baseline serostatus was positive in only a handful of AZD1222 recipients. Spike-specific TCR repertoires showed rising breadth and depth after two AZD1222 doses.

In this sample, this clone turned up once. Its specificity is not known. Germline loops: CDR1 SGHNT, CDR2 YYREEE (reference sequence). V lost 3 bases and J lost 0; bases outside the gene matches: 11. The CDR3 covers 19 residues. The repertoire was sequenced with immunoSEQ multiplex PCR; TCRdb's copy has only in-frame clones and lacks some. The sample includes 130,000 to 150,000 clones, approximately 92% seen only once; the top ten take about 1.5%. V and J are TRBV5-4 and TRBJ1-6, with 8 bases lining up with TRBD1. Source: peripheral blood, taken on day 0 of AZD1222 vaccination. The receptor was isolated from an adult in good health. The CDR3, as DNA: TGTGCCAGCAGCTGGAGGGGGACAGGTCCCGACTCCTATAATTCACCCCTCCACTTT. It is translated as CASSWRGTGPDSYNSPLHF.